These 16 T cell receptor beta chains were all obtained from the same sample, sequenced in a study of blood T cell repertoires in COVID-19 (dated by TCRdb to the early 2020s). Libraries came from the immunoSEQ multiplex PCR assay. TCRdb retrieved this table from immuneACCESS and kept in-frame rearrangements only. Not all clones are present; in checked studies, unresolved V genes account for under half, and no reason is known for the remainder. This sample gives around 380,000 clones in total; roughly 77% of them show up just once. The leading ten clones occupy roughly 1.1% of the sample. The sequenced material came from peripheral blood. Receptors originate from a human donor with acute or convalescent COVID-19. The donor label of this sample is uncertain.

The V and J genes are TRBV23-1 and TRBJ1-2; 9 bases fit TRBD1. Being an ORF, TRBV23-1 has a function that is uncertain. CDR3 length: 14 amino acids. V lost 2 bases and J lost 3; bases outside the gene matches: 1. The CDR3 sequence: CASSQRTGDYGYTF. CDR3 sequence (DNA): TGCGCCAGCAGTCAACGGACAGGGGACTATGGCTACACCTTC.

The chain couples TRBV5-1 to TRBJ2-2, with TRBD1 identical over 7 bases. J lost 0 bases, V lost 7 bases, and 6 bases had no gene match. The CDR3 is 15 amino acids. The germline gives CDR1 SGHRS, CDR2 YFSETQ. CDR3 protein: CASDPRGSNTGELFF. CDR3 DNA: TGCGCCAGCGACCCCAGGGGGTCGAACACCGGGGAGCTGTTTTTT. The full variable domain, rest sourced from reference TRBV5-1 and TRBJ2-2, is KAGVTQTPRYLIKTRGQQVTLSCSPISGHRSVSWYQQTPGQGLQFLFEYFSETQRNKGNFPGRFSGRQFSNSRSEMNVSTLELGDSALYLCASDPRGSNTGELFFGEGSRLTVL.

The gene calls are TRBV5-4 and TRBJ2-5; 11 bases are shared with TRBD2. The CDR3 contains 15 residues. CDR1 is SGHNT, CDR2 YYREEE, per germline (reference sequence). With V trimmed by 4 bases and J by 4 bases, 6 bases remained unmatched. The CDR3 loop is CASSLAGGRGETQYF. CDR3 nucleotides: TGTGCCAGCAGCCTAGCGGGGGGCCGTGGAGAGACCCAGTACTTC.

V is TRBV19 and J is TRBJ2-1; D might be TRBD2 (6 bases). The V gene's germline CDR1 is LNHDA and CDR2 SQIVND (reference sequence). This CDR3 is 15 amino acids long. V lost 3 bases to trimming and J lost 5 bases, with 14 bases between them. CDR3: CASSISWGENNEQFF. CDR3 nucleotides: TGTGCCAGTAGTATTAGCTGGGGGGAAAACAATGAGCAGTTCTTC.

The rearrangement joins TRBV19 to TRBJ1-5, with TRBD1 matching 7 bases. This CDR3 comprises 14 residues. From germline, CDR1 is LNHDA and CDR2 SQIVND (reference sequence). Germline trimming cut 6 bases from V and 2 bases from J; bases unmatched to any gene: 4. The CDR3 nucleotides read TGTGCCAGTAGCGACAGGGTAGGCAATCAGCCCCAGCATTTT. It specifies CASSDRVGNQPQHF.

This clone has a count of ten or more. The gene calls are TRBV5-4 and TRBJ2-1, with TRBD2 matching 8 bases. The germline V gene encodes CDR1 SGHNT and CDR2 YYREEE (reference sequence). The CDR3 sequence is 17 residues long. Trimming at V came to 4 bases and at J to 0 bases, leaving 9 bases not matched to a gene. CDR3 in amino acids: CASSRGGSGASYNEQFF. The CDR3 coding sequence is TGTGCCAGCAGCCGCGGGGGGAGCGGGGCCTCCTACAATGAGCAGTTCTTC.

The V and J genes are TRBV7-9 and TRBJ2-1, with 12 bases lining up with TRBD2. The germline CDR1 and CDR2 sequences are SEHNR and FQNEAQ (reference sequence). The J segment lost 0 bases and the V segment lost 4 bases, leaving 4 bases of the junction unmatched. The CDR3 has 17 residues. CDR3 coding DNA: TGTGCCAGCAGCTCGACTAGCGGGAGTAGCTCCTACAATGAGCAGTTCTTC. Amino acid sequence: CASSSTSGSSSYNEQFF.

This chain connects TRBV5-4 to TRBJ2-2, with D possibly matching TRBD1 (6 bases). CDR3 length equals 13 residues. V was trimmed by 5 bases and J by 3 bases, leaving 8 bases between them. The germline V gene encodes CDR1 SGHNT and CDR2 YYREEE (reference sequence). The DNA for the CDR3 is TGTGCCAGCAGTAGGACAGACACCGGGGAGCTGTTTTTT. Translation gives CASSRTDTGELFF.

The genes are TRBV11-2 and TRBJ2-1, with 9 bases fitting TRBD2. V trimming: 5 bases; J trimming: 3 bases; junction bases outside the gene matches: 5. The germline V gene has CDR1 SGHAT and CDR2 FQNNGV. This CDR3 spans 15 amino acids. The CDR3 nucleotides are TGTGCCAGCAGCCGACTAGCGGCTAGCTACAATGAGCAGTTCTTC. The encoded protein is CASSRLAASYNEQFF. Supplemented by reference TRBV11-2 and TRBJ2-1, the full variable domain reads EAGVAQSPRYKIIEKRQSVAFWCNPISGHATLYWYQQILGQGPKLLIQFQNNGVVDDSQLPKDRFSAERLKGVDSTLKIQPAKLEDSAVYLCASSRLAASYNEQFFGPGTRLTVL.

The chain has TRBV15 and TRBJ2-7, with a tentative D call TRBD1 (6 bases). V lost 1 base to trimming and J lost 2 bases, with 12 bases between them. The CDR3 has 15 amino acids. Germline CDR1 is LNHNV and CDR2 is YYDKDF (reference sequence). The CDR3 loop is CATSRGGDMAYEQYF. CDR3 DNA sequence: TGTGCCACCAGCAGAGGTGGGGACATGGCCTACGAGCAGTACTTC.

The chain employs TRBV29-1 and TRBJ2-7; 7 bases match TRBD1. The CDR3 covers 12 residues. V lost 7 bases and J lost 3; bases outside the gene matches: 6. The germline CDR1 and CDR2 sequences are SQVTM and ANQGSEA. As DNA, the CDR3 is TGCAGCGGAGGGGACAGCAACTACGAGCAGTACTTC. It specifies CSGGDSNYEQYF.

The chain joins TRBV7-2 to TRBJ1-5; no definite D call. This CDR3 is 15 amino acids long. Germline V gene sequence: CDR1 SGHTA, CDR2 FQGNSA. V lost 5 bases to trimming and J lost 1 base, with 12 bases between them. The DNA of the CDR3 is TGTGCCAGCAGCCGGACTGTCCTAAGCAATCAGCCCCAGCATTTT. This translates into CASSRTVLSNQPQHF.

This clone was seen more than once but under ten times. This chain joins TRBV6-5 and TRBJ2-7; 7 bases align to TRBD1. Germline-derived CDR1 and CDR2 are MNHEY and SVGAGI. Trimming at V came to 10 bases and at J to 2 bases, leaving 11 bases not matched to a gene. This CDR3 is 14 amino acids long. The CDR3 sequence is CATTTGDPPYEQYF. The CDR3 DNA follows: TGTGCCACGACTACAGGGGACCCTCCCTACGAGCAGTACTTC.

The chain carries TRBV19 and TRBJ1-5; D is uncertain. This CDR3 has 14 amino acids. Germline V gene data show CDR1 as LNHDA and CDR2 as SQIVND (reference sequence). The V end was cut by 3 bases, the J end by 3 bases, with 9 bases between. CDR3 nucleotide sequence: TGTGCCAGTAGTATTGGGCAGAACAATCAGCCCCAGCATTTT. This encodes CASSIGQNNQPQHF.

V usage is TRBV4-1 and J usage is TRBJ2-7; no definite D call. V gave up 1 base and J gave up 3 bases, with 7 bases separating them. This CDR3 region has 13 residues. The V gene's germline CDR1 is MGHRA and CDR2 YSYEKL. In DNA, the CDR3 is TGCGCCAGCAGCCAAGGCCCCAGCTACGAGCAGTACTTC. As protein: CASSQGPSYEQYF.

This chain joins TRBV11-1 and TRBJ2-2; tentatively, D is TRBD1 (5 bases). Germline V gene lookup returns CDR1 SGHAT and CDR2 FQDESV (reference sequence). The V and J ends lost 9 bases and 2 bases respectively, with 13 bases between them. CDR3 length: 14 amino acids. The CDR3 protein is CASILGLNTGELFF. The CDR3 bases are TGTGCCAGTATCCTGGGGCTTAACACCGGGGAGCTGTTTTTT.